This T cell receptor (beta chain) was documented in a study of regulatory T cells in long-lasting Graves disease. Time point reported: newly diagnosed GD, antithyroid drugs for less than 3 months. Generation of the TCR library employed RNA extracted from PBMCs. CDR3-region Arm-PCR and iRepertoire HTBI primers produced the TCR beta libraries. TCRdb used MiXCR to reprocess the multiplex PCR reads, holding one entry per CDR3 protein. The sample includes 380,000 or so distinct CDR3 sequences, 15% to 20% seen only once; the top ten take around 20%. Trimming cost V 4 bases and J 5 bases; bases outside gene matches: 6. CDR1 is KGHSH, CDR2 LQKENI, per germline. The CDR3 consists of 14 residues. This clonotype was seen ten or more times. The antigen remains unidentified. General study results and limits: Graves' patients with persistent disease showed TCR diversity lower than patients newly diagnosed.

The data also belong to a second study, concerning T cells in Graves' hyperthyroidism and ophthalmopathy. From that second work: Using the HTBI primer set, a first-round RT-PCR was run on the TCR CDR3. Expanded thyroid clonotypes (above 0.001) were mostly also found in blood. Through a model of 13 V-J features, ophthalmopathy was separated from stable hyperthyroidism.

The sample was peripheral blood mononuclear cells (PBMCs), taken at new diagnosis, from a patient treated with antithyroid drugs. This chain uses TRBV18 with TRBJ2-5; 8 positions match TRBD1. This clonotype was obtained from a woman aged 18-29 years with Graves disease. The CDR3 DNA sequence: TGTGCCAGCTCACGGACAGGGCAAGGGGAGACCCAGTACTTC. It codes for CASSRTGQGETQYF. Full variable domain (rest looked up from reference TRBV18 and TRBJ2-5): NAGVMQNPRHLVRRRGQEARLRCSPMKGHSHVYWYRQLPEEGLKFMVYLQKENIIDESGMPKERFSAEFPKEGPSILRIQQVVRGDSAAYFCASSRTGQGETQYFGPGTRLLVL.